This is a list of T cell receptor beta chains from one sample in a study of blood T cell repertoires in COVID-19. The protocol was immunoSEQ multiplex PCR, while the TCRdb copy is restricted to in-frame clones and leaves out a portion. The table shows around 50,000 clones, with around four fifths occurring only once. Sequenced sample: peripheral blood. These receptors came from a human donor in a cohort sampled during active COVID-19. Each CDR3 is given with its conserved first and last residue. D genes are given only for firm matches. Only some rows state a clone size, as once, few, many or a class for expanded clones.

-	TRBD2	TRBV10-3	TRBJ2-1	CAISEAGGLYNEQFF	TGTGCCATCAGTGAAGCGGGGGGTCTCTACAATGAGCAGTTCTTC
few	-	TRBV28	TRBJ1-6	CASSYDTRSSPLHF	TGTGCCAGCAGTTACGATACACGATCTTCACCCCTCCACTTT
-	TRBD1	TRBV5-1	TRBJ2-1	CASSLGGQAINEQFF	TGCGCCAGCAGCTTGGGGGGACAGGCTATCAATGAGCAGTTCTTC
-	TRBD2	TRBV13	TRBJ2-1	CASSFKTGTSGVGEQFF	TGTGCCAGCAGCTTTAAAACCGGGACTAGCGGGGTCGGGGAGCAGTTCTTC
-	-	TRBV5-5	TRBJ1-1	CASSLVYRAEAFF	TGTGCCAGCAGCTTGGTTTACAGGGCTGAAGCTTTCTTT
-	-	TRBV5-4	TRBJ1-3	CASSLGPSSGNTIYF	TGTGCCAGCAGCTTGGGCCCCAGCTCTGGAAACACCATATATTTT
-	TRBD1	TRBV19	TRBJ1-5	CASNDRGNQPQHF	TGTGCCAGTAACGACAGGGGCAATCAGCCCCAGCATTTT
-	-	TRBV7-2	TRBJ1-5	CASSLGHKQPQHF	TGTGCCAGCAGCCTCGGACACAAACAGCCCCAGCATTTT
few	TRBD1	TRBV6-5	TRBJ2-7	CASSYPGTGVNEQYF	TGTGCCAGCAGTTACCCTGGGACAGGGGTAAACGAGCAGTACTTC
-	-	TRBV11-2	TRBJ2-5	CASSLLQGQETQYF	TGTGCCAGCAGCTTATTACAGGGTCAAGAGACCCAGTACTTC
-	-	TRBV7-3	TRBJ2-1	CASSLREGGTGSRNEQFF	TGTGCCAGCAGCTTACGGGAGGGCGGGACAGGGTCTCGCAATGAGCAGTTCTTC
-	-	TRBV9	TRBJ1-5	CASSVGGGNQPQHF	TGTGCCAGCAGCGTCGGAGGTGGCAATCAGCCCCAGCATTTT
-	-	TRBV3-1/TRBV3-2	TRBJ1-2	CASSQGSRSAYGYTF	TGTGCCAGCAGCCAAGGGTCGAGGTCAGCGTATGGCTACACCTTC
-	TRBD1	TRBV7-8	TRBJ1-2	CASSLSRGRNYGYTF	TGTGCCAGCAGTTTAAGCAGGGGGCGTAACTATGGCTACACCTTC
few	TRBD1	TRBV11-2	TRBJ1-4	CASSGRDRGEKLFF	TGTGCCAGCAGCGGCCGGGACAGGGGTGAAAAACTGTTTTTT
-	-	TRBV5-1	TRBJ2-3	CASSLDSPTDTQYF	TGCGCCAGCAGCTTGGACAGCCCGACAGATACGCAGTATTTT
once	-	TRBV20-1	TRBJ1-1	CSASTGGGGRNTEAFF	TGCAGTGCTAGTACGGGCGGGGGAGGAAGGAACACTGAAGCTTTCTTT
-	-	TRBV11-2	TRBJ2-5	CASSFQGGETQYF	TGTGCCAGCAGCTTCCAAGGGGGTGAGACCCAGTACTTC
-	-	TRBV7-2	TRBJ2-7	CASSNQGGASYEQYF	TGTGCCAGCAGCAACCAAGGTGGGGCCTCCTACGAGCAGTACTTC
few	TRBD2	TRBV7-6	TRBJ2-1	CASSLYASGGGNEQFF	TGTGCCAGCAGCTTATATGCTAGCGGGGGGGGAAATGAGCAGTTCTTC
few	-	TRBV29-1	TRBJ2-5	CSVDTGDSAVGETQYF	TGCAGCGTTGATACGGGGGACAGCGCGGTAGGGGAGACCCAGTACTTC
-	TRBD1	TRBV6-5	TRBJ2-3	CASSSPTGAAYF	TGTGCCAGCAGTTCCCCGACAGGGGCCGCGTATTTT
-	-	TRBV6-6	TRBJ1-2	CASRFEGWGYTF	TGTGCCAGCAGGTTCGAGGGCTGGGGCTACACCTTC
-	-	TRBV7-2	TRBJ2-7	CASSLNRYYEQYF	TGTGCCAGCAGCTTAAACAGATACTACGAGCAGTACTTC
-	TRBD2	TRBV6-6	TRBJ2-5	CASSIAGKETQYF	TGTGCCAGCAGTATAGCGGGGAAAGAGACCCAGTACTTC
-	TRBD1	TRBV19	TRBJ2-3	CASNKQGTTDTQYF	TGTGCCAGTAATAAACAGGGGACGACAGATACGCAGTATTTT
few	TRBD1	TRBV18	TRBJ1-4	CASSRRDSYEKLFF	TGTGCCAGCTCTCGCCGGGACAGCTACGAAAAACTGTTTTTT
-	-	TRBV23-1	TRBJ1-2	CASREGGYTF	TGCGCCAGCAGGGAGGGGGGCTACACCTTC
-	TRBD1	TRBV3-1/TRBV3-2	TRBJ1-2	CASSPGQGYNGYTF	TGTGCCAGCAGCCCGGGACAGGGGTATAATGGCTACACCTTC
once	-	TRBV6-1	TRBJ1-4	CASSEVGATNEKLFF	TGTGCCAGCAGTGAAGTGGGAGCAACTAATGAAAAACTGTTTTTT
-	TRBD1	TRBV7-3	TRBJ1-1	CASSLSRDRGAEAFF	TGTGCCAGCAGCCTGTCCCGGGACAGGGGCGCGGAAGCTTTCTTT
-	-	TRBV11-2	TRBJ1-2	CASSYSDRPNYGYTF	TGTGCCAGCAGCTATTCAGACAGGCCTAACTATGGCTACACCTTC
-	-	TRBV30	TRBJ2-3	CAWNRKGSTDTQYF	TGTGCCTGGAACAGAAAGGGGAGCACAGATACGCAGTATTTT
-	TRBD1	TRBV9	TRBJ1-2	CASSVGGDSYGYTF	TGTGCCAGCAGCGTAGGGGGGGACAGCTATGGCTACACCTTC
-	TRBD2	TRBV27	TRBJ2-7	CASRTTSGGFDEQYF	TGTGCCAGCAGGACGACTAGCGGGGGGTTCGACGAGCAGTACTTC
once	-	TRBV28	TRBJ1-6	CASSLRRINSPLHF	TGTGCCAGCAGTTTAAGGCGGATTAATTCACCCCTCCACTTT
-	TRBD1	TRBV14	TRBJ1-2	CASSKRQGSHGYTF	TGTGCCAGCAGCAAGCGACAGGGCAGCCATGGCTACACCTTC
-	TRBD1	TRBV6-1	TRBJ2-7	CASSEGTGWDYEQYF	TGTGCCAGCAGTGAAGGGACAGGCTGGGACTACGAGCAGTACTTC
-	TRBD1	TRBV6-6	TRBJ1-1	CASTPGQMAEAFF	TGTGCCAGCACCCCGGGACAGATGGCTGAAGCTTTCTTT
few	-	TRBV6-6	TRBJ2-6	CASSHTSSGANVLTF	TGTGCCAGCAGTCACACAAGCTCTGGGGCCAACGTCCTGACTTTC
-	TRBD2	TRBV28	TRBJ2-7	CASSQGTSGSYEQYF	TGTGCCAGCAGTCAAGGGACTAGCGGGTCCTACGAGCAGTACTTC
once	-	TRBV5-6	TRBJ2-7	CASSHFGGYSYEQYF	TGTGCCAGCAGCCATTTCGGGGGTTACTCCTACGAGCAGTACTTC